A selection of T cell receptor beta chains follows, all from one sample in a study of sequential checkpoint blockade in melanoma. Method: immunoSEQ multiplex PCR; TCRdb's copy keeps in-frame clones and lacks some. The sample yields under 50,000 clones, around nine tenths seen once. The starting material was CD8+ T cells sorted from blood (inferred from file names), obtained from a patient given nivolumab and ipilimumab in sequence. Source of these receptors: a human donor with melanoma. CDR3s include the opening cysteine and the closing phenylalanine or tryptophan. The D gene is left open where the match is weak. Where a row states a size, it is once, few, many or the class of an expanded clone; other rows omit it.

abundance,v_gene,d_gene,j_gene,CDR3aa,CDR3nt
few,TRBV2,NA,TRBJ2-7,CASTQGRTAYEQYF,TGTGCCAGCACCCAGGGGAGAACCGCCTACGAGCAGTACTTC
NA,TRBV27,TRBD1,TRBJ2-2,CASQTGERGTGELFF,TGTGCCAGCCAGACAGGGGAACGTGGAACCGGGGAGCTGTTTTTT
NA,TRBV28,NA,TRBJ1-5,CASSSGHLNQPQHF,TGTGCCAGCAGTTCGGGACACCTCAATCAGCCCCAGCATTTT
NA,TRBV27,NA,TRBJ1-2,CASSPTVSQGHNYGYTF,TGTGCCAGCAGTCCCACTGTAAGTCAGGGGCATAACTATGGCTACACCTTC
NA,TRBV27,TRBD2,TRBJ2-3,CASSWAGGTGTDTQYF,TGTGCCAGCAGCTGGGCGGGAGGGACGGGGACAGATACGCAGTATTTT
NA,TRBV14,NA,TRBJ2-5,CASSSDWQETQYF,TGTGCCAGCAGCTCGGACTGGCAAGAGACCCAGTACTTC
NA,TRBV10-3,NA,TRBJ2-1,CAISPGQTYNEQFF,TGTGCCATCAGCCCAGGACAGACCTACAATGAGCAGTTCTTC
NA,TRBV9,NA,TRBJ2-7,CASSPPEFSVQYF,TGTGCCAGCAGCCCCCCTGAGTTTTCCGTGCAGTACTTC
NA,TRBV5-1,TRBD2,TRBJ2-7,CASTRGYEQYF,TGCGCCAGCACGCGGGGGTACGAGCAGTACTTC
NA,TRBV27,TRBD1,TRBJ1-1,CASSVRTGGTEAFF,TGTGCCAGCAGTGTGCGGACAGGGGGCACTGAAGCTTTCTTT
few,TRBV9,TRBD2,TRBJ2-5,CASSVEAGGYQETQYF,TGTGCCAGCAGCGTAGAAGCGGGAGGTTACCAAGAGACCCAGTACTTC
few,TRBV7-9,TRBD1,TRBJ2-7,CASSPPGQGYEQYF,TGTGCCAGCAGCCCCCCGGGACAGGGTTACGAGCAGTACTTC
NA,TRBV9,NA,TRBJ2-1,CASSVGDNEQFF,TGTGCCAGCAGCGTAGGCGACAATGAGCAGTTCTTC
once,TRBV30,TRBD2,TRBJ2-2,CAWKISSGLSLQLFF,TGTGCCTGGAAAATATCTAGCGGCCTTAGCTTGCAGCTGTTTTTT
NA,TRBV10-3,NA,TRBJ2-5,CAIGSPLTPETQYF,TGTGCCATCGGCTCCCCCCTCACCCCGGAGACCCAGTACTTC
NA,TRBV9,TRBD2,TRBJ2-7,CASSVAAGGSSYEQYF,TGTGCCAGCAGCGTAGCTGCGGGGGGTAGCTCCTACGAGCAGTACTTC
NA,TRBV2,TRBD1,TRBJ2-7,CASSDDRGEYYEQYF,TGTGCCAGCAGTGATGACAGGGGCGAATACTACGAGCAGTACTTC
NA,TRBV5-1,TRBD1,TRBJ1-1,CASSNYRGTEAFF,TGCGCCAGCAGCAACTACAGGGGCACTGAAGCTTTCTTT
NA,TRBV6-6,NA,TRBJ2-4,CASSPYSVVTKNIQYF,TGTGCCAGCAGTCCCTATAGCGTTGTAACCAAAAACATTCAGTACTTC
NA,TRBV19,NA,TRBJ1-3,CASSITALKQQDSTIYF,TGTGCCAGTAGTATCACAGCACTAAAACAACAGGATTCCACCATATATTTT
NA,TRBV9,TRBD2,TRBJ2-3,CASSVAGGGNTQYF,TGTGCCAGCAGCGTAGCGGGGGGTGGAAATACGCAGTATTTT
NA,TRBV4-1,TRBD1,TRBJ1-5,CASRRQGHGQPQHF,TGCGCCAGCAGGCGACAGGGGCATGGGCAGCCCCAGCATTTT
NA,TRBV28,NA,TRBJ2-7,CASSLSLAGSRYEQYF,TGTGCCAGCAGTTTATCTTTGGCAGGGTCACGCTACGAGCAGTACTTC
NA,TRBV15,NA,TRBJ1-5,CATSRGREGQPQHF,TGTGCCACCAGCAGAGGCAGGGAAGGTCAGCCCCAGCATTTT
NA,TRBV6-6,TRBD2,TRBJ2-1,CASSPTSGSEYNEQFF,TGTGCCAGCAGTCCGACTAGCGGGAGCGAGTACAATGAGCAGTTCTTC
NA,TRBV7-7,NA,TRBJ2-5,CASSPRPGQETQYF,TGTGCTAGCAGCCCACGACCGGGCCAAGAGACCCAGTACTTC
NA,TRBV27,TRBD2,TRBJ2-7,CASRSTAGVREQYF,TGTGCCAGCAGGTCGACAGCGGGGGTTCGCGAGCAGTACTTC
NA,TRBV7-6,TRBD2,TRBJ2-7,CASSRTSGNIYEQYF,TGTGCCAGCAGCAGGACTAGCGGGAATATCTACGAGCAGTACTTC
NA,TRBV7-9,NA,TRBJ1-2,CASRLYRGYTF,TGTGCCAGCAGACTATATAGGGGCTACACCTTC
NA,TRBV9,TRBD2,TRBJ2-3,CASSPSPLNSGSPADTQYF,TGTGCCAGCAGCCCTAGCCCCCTGAACAGCGGGAGTCCGGCAGATACGCAGTATTTT
NA,TRBV29-1,TRBD1,TRBJ1-2,CSVGMGRGLDYGYTF,TGCAGCGTTGGGATGGGCAGGGGGCTCGACTATGGCTACACCTTC
NA,TRBV6-6,NA,TRBJ2-5,CASSPDREGETQYF,TGTGCCAGCAGTCCGGACAGGGAGGGAGAGACCCAGTACTTC
NA,TRBV7-9,TRBD2,TRBJ2-1,CASSPGLAGGGGNEQFF,TGTGCCAGCAGCCCGGGACTAGCGGGAGGCGGGGGGAATGAGCAGTTCTTC
NA,TRBV29-1,NA,TRBJ2-7,CSVKLAGHYEQYF,TGCAGCGTTAAACTAGCTGGGCACTACGAGCAGTACTTC
NA,TRBV7-9,TRBD1,TRBJ2-7,CASSSTGQTYEQYF,TGTGCCAGCAGCTCAACGGGACAGACCTACGAGCAGTACTTC
NA,TRBV13,NA,TRBJ1-1,CASSFPTGNTEAFF,TGTGCCAGCAGCTTCCCGACAGGTAACACTGAAGCTTTCTTT
once,TRBV9,TRBD1,TRBJ1-1,CASSFGQGATEAFF,TGTGCCAGCAGCTTCGGACAGGGGGCCACTGAAGCTTTCTTT
NA,TRBV4-2,TRBD2,TRBJ2-7,CASSQEGREGPVGEQYF,TGTGCCAGCAGCCAAGAGGGGCGGGAGGGCCCCGTAGGCGAGCAGTACTTC
few,TRBV4-3,TRBD2,TRBJ2-1,CASSGGTTYNEQFF,TGCGCCAGCAGCGGCGGGACTACATACAATGAGCAGTTCTTC
NA,TRBV6-5,TRBD1,TRBJ2-5,CASSYGQGDWETQYF,TGTGCCAGCAGTTATGGCCAGGGGGATTGGGAGACCCAGTACTTC
few,TRBV7-7,TRBD1,TRBJ1-4,CASSAGQGPNEKLFF,TGTGCCAGCAGCGCGGGACAGGGACCGAATGAAAAACTGTTTTTT
NA,TRBV7-2,TRBD2,TRBJ2-5,CASSLAVSLAGVGETQYF,TGTGCCAGCAGCTTAGCAGTATCCCTAGCGGGAGTGGGGGAGACCCAGTACTTC
NA,TRBV4-1,NA,TRBJ2-7,CASSQAGGMAYEQYF,TGCGCCAGCAGCCAAGCCGGCGGGATGGCCTACGAGCAGTACTTC
NA,TRBV9,TRBD1,TRBJ1-6,CASSIGTGDSPLHF,TGTGCCAGCAGCATCGGGACAGGGGACTCACCCCTCCACTTT
few,TRBV19,TRBD2,TRBJ2-1,CASSLDGGYNEQFF,TGTGCCAGTAGCCTAGACGGGGGGTACAATGAGCAGTTCTTC
NA,TRBV7-9,NA,TRBJ2-2,CASSFFVGGVAGELFF,TGTGCCAGCAGCTTCTTTGTGGGGGGAGTGGCCGGGGAGCTGTTTTTT
NA,TRBV5-1,TRBD1,TRBJ1-2,CASSLERTGYYGYTF,TGCGCCAGCAGCTTGGAGAGGACAGGGTATTATGGCTACACCTTC
NA,TRBV5-1,TRBD2,TRBJ2-3,CASSLFVRGGETSTDTQYF,TGCGCCAGCAGCTTGTTTGTCCGCGGGGGAGAAACTAGCACAGATACGCAGTATTTT